This T cell receptor (beta chain) was sequenced for a study of T cells in Graves' hyperthyroidism and ophthalmopathy. In the study overall: Prior to any treatment, at the point of initial diagnosis, peripheral blood was collected. The study, taken as a whole, reports: The model predicted ophthalmopathy a median roughly six months before onset. Also found in blood were most expanded thyroid clonotypes above 0.001.

This clonotype turned up a few times. Its cognate antigen is unknown. Looked up from germline, CDR1 is SQVTM and CDR2 is ANQGSEA. The CDR3 runs 11 residues. Trimming took off 6 bases at V and 8 bases at J, with 13 bases between the two ends. RNA transcripts were the template for amplifying TCR beta CDR3 regions. HTBI primers drove first-round RT-PCR of the TCR CDR3. TCRdb re-derived calls from the multiplex PCR reads in MiXCR, one entry per CDR3 protein. The sample holds about 350,000 distinct CDR3 sequences; 17% are singletons and the top ten take about a third. The sequenced material came from blood. The rearrangement uses TRBV29-1 and TRBJ1-2; unclear D gene. This sequence originates from a woman aged 25 to 39 with Graves' hyperthyroidism that later progressed to Graves' ophthalmopathy. Written as DNA, the CDR3 is TGCAGCGTGGTGGCGGGTTCCGGCTACACCTTC. Translation gives CSVVAGSGYTF.